These 30 T cell receptor beta chains originate from one sample sequenced in a study of T cells after yellow fever vaccination. TCRdb recomputed calls from the 5' RACE reads with MiXCR, one row per CDR3 protein. The table shows about 320,000 distinct CDR3 sequences, with 3.5% to 4.5% occurring only once. Specimen: PBMCs, collected 15 days after the yellow fever booster vaccination. The receptors here all came from a man between 18 and 35 years old who received the YFV17D yellow fever vaccine.

The chain combines TRBV5-1 with TRBJ1-2, with D hard to call. The CDR3 loop spans 17 amino acids. Trimming took off 2 bases at V and 0 bases at J, with 17 bases between the two ends. The germline gives CDR1 SGHRS, CDR2 YFSETQ. The DNA of the CDR3 is TGCGCCAGCAGCTTCGAGTTCTCTAAGATTTCTAACTATGGCTACACCTTC. Protein: CASSFEFSKISNYGYTF.

This clonotype was counted many times. This rearrangement joins TRBV18 to TRBJ2-2, with TRBD1 as a possible D gene (6 bases). The ends were cut back, 1 base at V and 2 bases at J, with 8 bases in the middle. CDR1 and CDR2 (germline): KGHSH, LQKENI. The length of the CDR3 is 15 residues. CDR3 in DNA: TGTGCCAGCTCACCACTACAGGGAAACACCGGGGAGCTGTTTTTT. It yields the protein CASSPLQGNTGELFF.

This clonotype was counted between two and nine times. The rearrangement links TRBV10-3 to TRBJ1-2, with D unresolved. The CDR3 is 13 residues long. Germline loops: CDR1 ENHRY, CDR2 SYGVKD. V lost 6 bases and J 3 bases, leaving 11 bases between the germline ends. The CDR3 coding sequence is TGTGCCATCAGGCAGGATGGAGACTATGGCTACACCTTC. Its protein product is CAIRQDGDYGYTF.

This clonotype showed up many times. The V call is TRBV12-3 or TRBV12-4, the J call TRBJ2-7; D is perhaps TRBD1 or TRBD2 (6 bases each). Trimming cost V 3 bases and J 4 bases, with 19 bases left between them. The CDR3 runs 16 residues. In nucleotides, the CDR3 is TGTGCCAGCAGTTTGGGTCAGGGGACTTTTAGGTACGAGCAGTACTTC. Protein product: CASSLGQGTFRYEQYF.

V is TRBV9 and J is TRBJ2-1; D gene uncertain. The CDR3 covers 15 residues. Germline-derived CDR1 and CDR2 are SGDLS and YYNGEE. The ends were cut back, 7 bases at V and 1 base at J, with 15 bases in the middle. The CDR3 reads CASGRTGSSYNEQFF. CDR3 nucleotides: TGTGCCAGCGGAAGAACTGGCTCGTCCTACAATGAGCAGTTCTTC.

The genes are TRBV12-3 or TRBV12-4 and TRBJ1-5; D possibly corresponds to TRBD1 (6 bases). This CDR3 is built from 16 residues. The V end was cut by 7 bases, the J end by 4 bases, with 20 bases between. CDR3 amino acids: CASNDRMDRPNQPQHF. CDR3 sequence (DNA): TGTGCCAGCAATGACAGGATGGACCGGCCAAATCAGCCCCAGCATTTT.

The table lists this clonotype with a few counts. V is TRBV6-6 and J is TRBJ2-5; possibly TRBD2 for D (7 bases). V was trimmed by 8 bases and J by 1 base, leaving 20 bases between them. The germline gives CDR1 MNHNY, CDR2 SVGAGI (reference sequence). The CDR3 runs to 16 residues. The CDR3 loop is CASFPWRGGAQETQYF. The CDR3 DNA sequence: TGTGCCAGCTTCCCTTGGAGGGGGGGGGCCCAAGAGACCCAGTACTTC.

Many counts were recorded for this clonotype. J is TRBJ2-6 and V is TRBV6-1; maybe TRBD2 (5 bases). The CDR3 extends over 16 amino acids. V lost 7 bases to trimming and J lost 0 bases, with 13 bases between them. CDR1 and CDR2 (germline): MNHNS, SASEGT. CDR3 sequence reads: CASMGADRSGANVLTF. The CDR3 DNA is TGTGCCAGCATGGGAGCAGACCGCTCTGGGGCCAACGTCCTGACTTTC.

This clonotype was counted a few times. V gene TRBV9 combines with J gene TRBJ2-3; 10 bases map to TRBD2. V was pared by 0 bases and J by 4 bases, with 8 bases of the junction left unmatched. Germline CDR1 SGDLS, CDR2 YYNGEE. The CDR3 spans 17 residues. For the CDR3, the DNA is TGTGCCAGCAGCGTAGGGGGACTAGCGAAATTAGCAGATACGCAGTATTTT. Protein sequence: CASSVGGLAKLADTQYF.

There are a few counts of this clonotype. The chain has TRBV9 and TRBJ1-6; a possible D gene is TRBD1 (5 bases). This CDR3 comprises 17 residues. Germline V CDR1 and CDR2: SGDLS, YYNGEE. V dropped 0 bases and J dropped 7 bases, with 17 bases sitting between them. The DNA of the CDR3 is TGTGCCAGCAGCGTAGCCGGCCCGGGACTGATGAATTCACCCCTCCACTTT. Its protein product is CASSVAGPGLMNSPLHF.

The chain couples TRBV2 to TRBJ1-3, with a possible D match to TRBD1 (5 bases). V dropped 7 bases and J dropped 0 bases, with 10 bases sitting between them. The germline gives CDR1 SNHLY, CDR2 FYNNEI. The CDR3 covers 14 residues. In nucleotides, the CDR3 is TGTGCCAGCATTCAGGGTTACTCTGGAAACACCATATATTTT. It is translated as CASIQGYSGNTIYF.

This clonotype has a count of ten or more. This chain links TRBV27 with TRBJ1-5; D might be TRBD1 (5 bases). V was trimmed by 7 bases and J by 7 bases, leaving 11 bases between them. This CDR3 is 12 amino acids long. Germline CDR1 MNHEY, CDR2 SMNVEV (reference sequence). CDR3 DNA: TGTGCCAGCAATAATCGGGGCCAGCCCCAGCATTTT. Protein product: CASNNRGQPQHF.

The genes are TRBV18 and TRBJ2-3; D call uncertain. The CDR3 length is 14 residues. V lost 0 bases to trimming and J lost 3 bases, with 7 bases between them. The V gene's germline CDR1 is KGHSH and CDR2 LQKENI. The chain's CDR3 is CASSPPATTDTQYF. The CDR3 region has the DNA TGTGCCAGCTCACCACCAGCTACAACAGATACGCAGTATTTT.

This chain joins TRBV5-4 and TRBJ2-5; no firm D call. CDR3 size: 14 residues. V shed 1 base and J shed 4 bases, with 11 bases lying between them. CDR1 is SGHNT and CDR2 is YYREEE in the germline V gene (reference sequence). Written as DNA, the CDR3 is TGTGCCAGCAGCTTGTTGGGCCAGCGAGAGACCCAGTACTTC. Protein sequence: CASSLLGQRETQYF.

This clonotype was counted a few times. The chain uses TRBV9 and TRBJ1-2; 7 nucleotides agree with TRBD1. Trimming took 0 bases from V and 6 from J; bases not matched to a gene: 14. The CDR3 is 17 residues long. CDR1 and CDR2 from the germline V gene are SGDLS and YYNGEE. CDR3 region: CASSVVGGEYTYDGYTF. CDR3 nucleotides: TGTGCCAGCAGCGTAGTAGGGGGCGAATATACCTATGATGGCTACACCTTC.

This clonotype has a handful of counts. The rearrangement joins TRBV20-1 to TRBJ1-1, with D perhaps matching TRBD1 (5 bases). V lost 1 base, J lost 4 bases, and 13 bases lay in between. The germline CDR1 and CDR2 sequences are DFQATT and SNEGSKA (reference sequence). The CDR3 is made up of 14 amino acids. The CDR3 spells CSARVRPGGTEAFF. CDR3 nucleotide sequence: TGCAGTGCTAGAGTCCGTCCGGGGGGCACTGAAGCTTTCTTT.

This clonotype has a handful of counts. This sequence joins TRBV6-5 and TRBJ1-1; D unresolved. There are 14 residues in the CDR3. V lost 2 bases, J lost 0 bases, and 7 bases lay in between. CDR1 is MNHEY, CDR2 SVGAGI, per germline. The CDR3 is CASSYAAMNTEAFF. The CDR3 nucleotides are TGTGCCAGCAGTTACGCAGCTATGAACACTGAAGCTTTCTTT.

This clonotype has ten or more counts. The chain has TRBV6-6 and TRBJ1-2, with unresolved D. Germline lookup yields CDR1 MNHNY and CDR2 SVGAGI (reference sequence). V was trimmed by 8 bases and J by 8 bases, leaving 15 bases between them. The CDR3 runs 12 residues. The DNA of the CDR3 is TGTGCCAGCGGATCGGTCGGGTTCGGCTACACCTTC. Amino acid sequence: CASGSVGFGYTF.

This clonotype has a count of ten or more. The chain carries TRBV27 and TRBJ1-2; 10 positions agree with TRBD1. Trimming removed 3 bases from V and 2 bases from J; junction bases left unmatched: 3. Germline values: CDR1 MNHEY, CDR2 SMNVEV (reference sequence). CDR3 size: 15 residues. In DNA form, the CDR3 reads TGTGCCAGCAGTTTTGAGGGACAGGGGAACTATGGCTACACCTTC. This encodes CASSFEGQGNYGYTF.

This clonotype was recorded a few times. The J gene is TRBJ2-7, the V gene TRBV18; D gene uncertain. Trimming pared 3 bases from V and 0 bases from J, leaving 9 bases between. CDR1 KGHSH and CDR2 LQKENI come from the germline V gene. The CDR3 is 14 amino acids. This CDR3 reads CASSPGSNSYEQYV. For the CDR3, the DNA is TGTGCCAGCTCACCGGGGTCAAACTCCTACGAGCAGTACGTC.

This clonotype was seen a few times. V usage is TRBV18 and J usage is TRBJ1-2; D gene uncertain. The CDR3 runs 13 residues. CDR1 KGHSH and CDR2 LQKENI come from the germline V gene. Trimming took off 4 bases at V and 0 bases at J, with 6 bases between the two ends. In DNA, the CDR3 is TGTGCCAGCTCACACTTAGCTAACTATGGCTACACCTTC. This sequence encodes CASSHLANYGYTF.

Details on this clonotype: Given a much more abundant clone one base away, this may be a read error. The V call is TRBV28, the J call TRBJ1-2, with D possibly TRBD1 on 5 matching bases. This CDR3 spans 12 amino acids. CDR1 MDHEN and CDR2 SYDVKM come from the germline V gene. Trimming removed 3 bases from V and 6 bases from J, with 8 bases in between. CDR3 loop: CASSFDSHGYTF. CDR3 nucleotides: TGTGCCAGCAGTTTCGACAGCCATGGCTACACCTTC.

The chain employs TRBV6-5 and TRBJ2-1, with 9 positions matching TRBD2. This CDR3 region has 14 residues. The germline gives CDR1 MNHEY, CDR2 SVGAGI. V dropped 2 bases and J dropped 5; count of bases not matched to a gene: 1. This chain's CDR3 is CASSYGGGDNEQFF. CDR3 in DNA: TGTGCCAGCAGTTACGGCGGGGGGGACAATGAGCAGTTCTTC.

The table lists this clonotype with many counts. V usage is TRBV5-1 and J usage is TRBJ2-3; D remains unclear. Germline loops: CDR1 SGHRS, CDR2 YFSETQ. The CDR3 has 14 amino acids. Trimming took off 5 bases at V and 0 bases at J, with 10 bases between the two ends. The CDR3 sequence is CASRLGSSTDTQYF. CDR3 DNA: TGCGCCAGCAGACTTGGGTCTAGCACAGATACGCAGTATTTT.

This clonotype was counted only a few times. The chain joins TRBV27 to TRBJ2-2; 8 bases match TRBD2. The J segment lost 5 bases and the V segment lost 10 bases, leaving 9 bases of the junction unmatched. The CDR3 is 14 amino acids. Germline-derived CDR1 and CDR2 are MNHEY and SMNVEV (reference sequence). The CDR3 DNA follows: TGTGCCATTGCCCGGGGGGGCCTAACCGGGGAGCTGTTTTTT. Protein product: CAIARGGLTGELFF.

The table lists this clonotype with a few counts. In nucleotides, the CDR3 is TGTGCCAGCAAAACGGACTCTGGGGCCAACGTCCTGACTTTC. It encodes CASKTDSGANVLTF. The chain links TRBV9 to TRBJ2-6; D gene ambiguous. The ends were cut back, 6 bases at V and 0 bases at J, with 7 bases in the middle. CDR3 length: 14 residues. Per germline, CDR1 SGDLS and CDR2 YYNGEE.

In this sample, this clonotype turned up a few times. J is TRBJ1-3 and V is TRBV11-2; tentatively, D is TRBD1 (5 bases). Germline V gene data show CDR1 as SGHAT and CDR2 as FQNNGV. The CDR3 extends over 13 amino acids. The V end was cut by 1 base, the J end by 8 bases, with 9 bases between. CDR3: CASSLGQGYTIYF. In nucleotides, the CDR3 is TGTGCCAGCAGCTTAGGGCAGGGATACACCATATATTTT.

This clonotype was found a few times. The chain links TRBV7-2 to TRBJ1-1; the D is unclear. Germline assignment: CDR1 SGHTA and CDR2 FQGNSA. The V and J ends lost 8 bases and 4 bases respectively, with 14 bases between them. There are 13 residues in the CDR3. CDR3 nucleotide sequence: TGTGCCAGCTCGAAAATCCGGTTCACTGAAGCTTTCTTT. Its translation is CASSKIRFTEAFF.

This clonotype came up a few times. J is TRBJ2-2 and V is TRBV2; D gene unclear. The CDR3 has 14 residues. Germline assignment: CDR1 SNHLY and CDR2 FYNNEI. V dropped 2 bases and J dropped 4 bases, with 8 bases sitting between them. The CDR3: CASSEYSTTGELFF. The CDR3 DNA is TGTGCCAGCAGTGAATATTCAACCACCGGGGAGCTGTTTTTT. The entire variable domain, with the rest obtained from reference TRBV2 and TRBJ2-2, is as follows: EPEVTQTPSHQVTQMGQEVILRCVPISNHLYFYWYRQILGQKVEFLVSFYNNEISEKSEIFDDQFSVERPDGSNFTLKIRSTKLEDSAMYFCASSEYSTTGELFFGEGSRLTVL.

This clonotype has a count of ten or more. The rearrangement links TRBV7-9 to TRBJ2-2; the D call may be TRBD1 or TRBD2 (5 bases each). The CDR3 length is 16 residues. The germline V and J ends were trimmed by 7 bases and 3 bases, with 18 bases remaining between them. Germline CDR1 SEHNR, CDR2 FQNEAQ (reference sequence). CDR3 amino acids: CASTGDEGRYTGELFF. CDR3 sequence (DNA): TGTGCCAGCACTGGGGACGAGGGGCGATACACCGGGGAGCTGTTTTTT.